These 22 T cell receptor beta chains originate from one sample sequenced in a study of T cell changes during pregnancy in multiple sclerosis. TCRdb keeps only in-frame clones here, not all; method: immunoSEQ multiplex PCR. The repertoire holds roughly 35,000 clones, with about 90% as singletons. This material consisted of CD4+ T cells from peripheral blood mononuclear cells, taken after pregnancy. These TCRs come from a female donor with multiple sclerosis, enrolled in a pregnancy study.

This chain links TRBV28 with TRBJ1-2; a weak D match, TRBD1 (5 bases). The CDR3 is made up of 11 amino acids. Germline V gene data show CDR1 as MDHEN and CDR2 as SYDVKM. V gave up 3 bases and J gave up 6 bases, with 5 bases separating them. The CDR3, as DNA: TGTGCCAGCAGTTTCAGGGATGGCTACACCTTC. Its protein product is CASSFRDGYTF.

Remarks on this clone: A read error may account for a junction end that differs from germline. This chain uses TRBV6-5 with TRBJ1-4; 8 positions match TRBD1. Germline CDR1 reads MNHEY; CDR2 reads SVGAGI. The CDR3 is made up of 13 amino acids. CDR3 sequence reads: CASSVRQGRELTF. The CDR3 region has the DNA TGTGCCAGCAGTGTAAGACAGGGGCGGGAACTCACCTTT.

This rearrangement joins TRBV5-8 to TRBJ1-3; D uncertain. V gave up 3 bases and J gave up 9 bases, with 13 bases separating them. Germline V gene sequence: CDR1 SGHTS, CDR2 YDEGEE. The CDR3 length is 13 residues. CDR3 DNA sequence: TGTGCCAGCAGCTCCCAGGACTTCGGCACCATATATTTT. This sequence encodes CASSSQDFGTIYF.

The gene calls are TRBV20-1 and TRBJ2-7; 7 bases are a match to TRBD1. The CDR3 sequence is 11 residues long. Looked up from germline, CDR1 is DFQATT and CDR2 is SNEGSKA (reference sequence). With V trimmed by 5 bases and J by 4 bases, 2 bases remained unmatched. CDR3 nucleotides: TGCAGTGCTGGGGACAGATACGAGCAGTACTTC. It encodes CSAGDRYEQYF.

The J gene is TRBJ2-5, the V gene TRBV7-6; 7 bases are shared with TRBD1. J gave up 5 bases and V 5 bases, and 8 bases lay outside the gene matches. CDR1 is SGHVS, CDR2 FNYEAQ, per germline. This CDR3 is built from 14 residues. The CDR3 bases are TGTGCCAGCAGCCGTACAGGGGTCGGGGAGACCCAGTACTTC. It is translated as CASSRTGVGETQYF.

V is TRBV7-2 and J is TRBJ1-5; D possibly corresponds to TRBD1 (5 bases). This CDR3 has 15 amino acids. Germline lookup yields CDR1 SGHTA and CDR2 FQGNSA. V was pared by 2 bases and J by 6 bases, with 14 bases between. The CDR3 sequence: CASSLYGQGIQPQHF. The DNA of the CDR3 is TGTGCCAGCAGCTTATACGGTCAGGGAATTCAGCCCCAGCATTTT.

The J gene is TRBJ1-4, the V gene TRBV15; D perhaps matches TRBD1 (5 bases). Trimming left V 0 bases short and J 7 bases short, with 15 bases between. This CDR3 region has 16 residues. Germline V CDR1 and CDR2: LNHNV, YYDKDF (reference sequence). CDR3 amino acids: CATSRDPTGGSEKLFF. The CDR3 coding sequence is TGTGCCACCAGCAGAGATCCGACGGGGGGTAGTGAAAAACTGTTTTTT.

The J gene is TRBJ2-3, the V gene TRBV5-4, with 11 bases identical to TRBD2. From germline, CDR1 is SGHNT and CDR2 YYREEE (reference sequence). The CDR3 spans 17 residues. With V trimmed by 2 bases and J by 0 bases, 5 bases remained unmatched. This CDR3 reads CASSFLIAGGSTDTQYF. CDR3 in DNA: TGTGCCAGCAGCTTCTTGATAGCGGGGGGGAGCACAGATACGCAGTATTTT.

The rearrangement joins TRBV7-2 to TRBJ1-2, with 8 bases matching TRBD1. The CDR3 is 14 amino acids. The ends lost 1 base at V and 7 bases at J; junction bases unmatched: 5. The germline V gene encodes CDR1 SGHTA and CDR2 FQGNSA. The DNA for the CDR3 is TGTGCCAGCAGCTTAGTTTCCGGGACAGGTGGCTACACCTTC. It yields the protein CASSLVSGTGGYTF.

The chain couples TRBV20-1 to TRBJ2-1, with 8 bases lining up with TRBD1. Germline lookup yields CDR1 DFQATT and CDR2 SNEGSKA (reference sequence). The trim removed 6 bases at V and 9 bases at J, leaving 4 bases unmatched. The CDR3 is 11 amino acids. The CDR3 region is CSAFGQGEQFF. CDR3 DNA: TGCAGTGCCTTCGGACAGGGTGAGCAGTTCTTC.

The J gene is TRBJ1-5, the V gene TRBV19, with 7 bases matching TRBD1. Germline values: CDR1 LNHDA, CDR2 SQIVND (reference sequence). Trimming cost V 9 bases and J 5 bases; bases outside gene matches: 16. CDR3 length: 16 amino acids. The CDR3 region is CASRTPGTAVDQPQHF. The CDR3 DNA reads TGTGCCAGCCGCACGCCCGGGACAGCCGTGGATCAGCCCCAGCATTTT.

This chain connects TRBV28 to TRBJ2-7; D might be TRBD1 (5 bases). V lost 2 bases and J 6 bases, leaving 11 bases between the germline ends. The CDR3 totals 13 residues. Germline CDR1 and CDR2: MDHEN and SYDVKM. Here the CDR3 reads CASSLGREGEQYF. CDR3 in DNA: TGTGCCAGCAGTTTAGGCAGGGAAGGCGAGCAGTACTTC. The whole variable domain, remainder taken from reference TRBV28 and TRBJ2-7, is DVKVTQSSRYLVKRTGEKVFLECVQDMDHENMFWYRQDPGLGLRLIYFSYDVKMKEKGDIPEGYSVSREKKERFSLILESASTNQTSMYLCASSLGREGEQYFGPGTRLTVT.

V is TRBV9 and J is TRBJ2-7, with 10 bases fitting TRBD1. With 0 bases clipped from V and 7 bases from J, the junction kept 1 base outside the gene matches. Germline V gene data show CDR1 as SGDLS and CDR2 as YYNGEE. This CDR3 region has 13 residues. Written as DNA, the CDR3 is TGTGCCAGCAGCGTAGAGGGACAGGGGGAGCAGTACTTC. This codes for CASSVEGQGEQYF.

The chain has TRBV27 and TRBJ2-1, with TRBD2 identical over 14 bases. Trimming at V came to 7 bases and at J to 2 bases, leaving 13 bases not matched to a gene. The germline V gene has CDR1 MNHEY and CDR2 SMNVEV (reference sequence). The CDR3 spans 19 residues. In DNA form, the CDR3 reads TGTGCCAGCATTCAACCCGGGACTAGCGGGGGCCCCCCCTACAATGAGCAGTTCTTC. The encoded protein is CASIQPGTSGGPPYNEQFF.

Concerning this clone: Additional DNA sequences in this sample encode the identical CDR3. The chain is built from TRBV19 and TRBJ1-5; 7 bases fit TRBD1. After removal of 3 bases from V and 2 bases from J, the junction contained 4 bases not matched to a gene. Germline V gives CDR1 LNHDA, CDR2 SQIVND (reference sequence). The CDR3 spans 15 residues. CDR3 bases: TGTGCCAGTAGTATGCGGGACAGTCGCAATCAGCCCCAGCATTTT. This gives the protein CASSMRDSRNQPQHF.

The chain has TRBV5-1 and TRBJ1-6, with unresolved D. Germline V gives CDR1 SGHRS, CDR2 YFSETQ. The V and J ends lost 0 bases and 6 bases respectively, with 16 bases between them. This CDR3 has 17 amino acids. CDR3 nucleotide sequence: TGCGCCAGCAGCTTGGATCGGTTGACCTGGAGTAATTCACCCCTCCACTTT. Amino acid sequence: CASSLDRLTWSNSPLHF.

J is TRBJ1-2 and V is TRBV5-8, with 7 bases lining up with TRBD1. The V gene's germline CDR1 is SGHTS and CDR2 YDEGEE. V shed 4 bases and J 4 bases; nucleotides not matched to a gene: 10. The CDR3 runs to 15 residues. The CDR3 loop reads CASSPGTAVLYGYTF. In nucleotides, the CDR3 is TGTGCCAGCAGCCCTGGGACAGCCGTTCTCTATGGCTACACCTTC. The complete variable domain, with remaining parts taken from reference TRBV5-8 and TRBJ1-2, reads EAGVTQSPTHLIKTRGQQATLRCSPISGHTSVYWYQQALGLGLQFLLWYDEGEERNRGNFPPRFSGRQFPNYSSELNVNALELEDSALYLCASSPGTAVLYGYTFGSGTRLTVV.

The V call is TRBV7-8, the J call TRBJ2-1; the D is unclear. CDR3 length equals 14 residues. V was pared by 0 bases and J by 12 bases, with 15 bases between. Germline V gives CDR1 SGHVS, CDR2 FQNEAQ. The CDR3 sequence is CASSLAGLTLGQFF. DNA of the CDR3: TGTGCCAGCAGCTTAGCGGGTCTGACCCTAGGGCAGTTCTTC.

V is TRBV30 and J is TRBJ2-5; 8 bases line up with TRBD1. CDR1 and CDR2 from the germline V gene are GTSNPN and SVGIG (reference sequence). The V segment lost 0 bases and the J segment 10 bases; nucleotides outside the gene matches: 7. The CDR3 sequence is 13 residues long. The CDR3 region is CAWSVQGERDQYF. CDR3 coding DNA: TGTGCCTGGAGTGTACAGGGGGAGAGGGACCAGTACTTC. Complete variable domain (other parts from reference TRBV30 and TRBJ2-5): SQTIHQWPATLVQPVGSPLSLECTVEGTSNPNLYWYRQAAGRGLQLLFYSVGIGQISSEVPQNLSASRPQDRQFILSSKKLLLSDSGFYLCAWSVQGERDQYFGPGTRLLVL.

The genes are TRBV11-2 and TRBJ2-3; D is uncertain. There are 16 residues in the CDR3. Germline CDR1 is SGHAT and CDR2 is FQNNGV. V lost 1 base and J lost 0, with 11 bases in between. Written as DNA, the CDR3 is TGTGCCAGCAGCTTAGGGTTCAGGCCTAGCACAGATACGCAGTATTTT. Protein sequence: CASSLGFRPSTDTQYF.

This clone was observed a single time. The chain links TRBV5-1 to TRBJ2-2; 9 bases fit TRBD1. Germline assignment: CDR1 SGHRS and CDR2 YFSETQ. The CDR3 length is 16 residues. Trimming removed 0 bases from V and 6 bases from J; junction bases left unmatched: 6. The CDR3 sequence: CASSLVGTGTSGELFF. The CDR3 DNA follows: TGCGCCAGCAGCTTGGTCGGGACAGGGACGTCCGGGGAGCTGTTTTTT.

The CDR3: CASSIRLADETQYF. The DNA of the CDR3 is TGTGCCAGTAGTATCCGGCTAGCGGATGAGACCCAGTACTTC. This chain connects TRBV19 to TRBJ2-5; 7 bases match TRBD2. The CDR3 is 14 residues long. The ends lost 3 bases at V and 5 bases at J; junction bases unmatched: 6. CDR1 and CDR2 from the germline V gene are LNHDA and SQIVND (reference sequence).